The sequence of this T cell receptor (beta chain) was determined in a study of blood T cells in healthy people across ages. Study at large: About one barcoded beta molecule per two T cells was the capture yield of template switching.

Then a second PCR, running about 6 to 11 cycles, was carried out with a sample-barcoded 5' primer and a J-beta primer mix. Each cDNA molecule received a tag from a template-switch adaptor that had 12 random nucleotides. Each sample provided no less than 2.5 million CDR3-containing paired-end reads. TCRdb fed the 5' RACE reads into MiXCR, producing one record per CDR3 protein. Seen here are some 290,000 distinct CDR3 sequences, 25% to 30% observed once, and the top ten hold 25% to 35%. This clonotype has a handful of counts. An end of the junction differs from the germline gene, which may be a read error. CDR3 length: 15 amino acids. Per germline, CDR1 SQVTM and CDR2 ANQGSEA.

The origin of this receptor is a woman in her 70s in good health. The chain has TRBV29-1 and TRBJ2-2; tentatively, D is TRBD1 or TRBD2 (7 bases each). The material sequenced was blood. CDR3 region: CSAPRGGTNTGELFF. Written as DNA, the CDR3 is TGCAGCGCTCCCAGGGGGGGGACGAATACCGGGGAGCTGTTTTTT.